A single sample gave rise to the 21 T cell receptor beta chains below, sequenced in a study of OX40 agonist ivuxolimab in advanced cancers. The repertoire was sequenced with immunoSEQ multiplex PCR; TCRdb's copy has only in-frame clones and lacks some. The sample shows tens of thousands of clones, 93% of them seen only once. This sample comprised CD4+ or CD8+ T cells sorted from blood, obtained in a trial of the OX40 agonist ivuxolimab. These receptors were taken from an adult with an advanced solid tumor such as melanoma, head and neck, liver or kidney cancer.

The J gene is TRBJ1-5, the V gene TRBV7-9, with D uncertain. Per the germline V gene, CDR1 is SEHNR and CDR2 is FQNEAQ (reference sequence). The CDR3 contains 14 residues. V dropped 2 bases and J dropped 6 bases, with 11 bases sitting between them. CDR3 sequence (DNA): TGTGCCAGCAGCTTAAATTCAGGAAGTCAGCCCCAGCATTTT. Its translation: CASSLNSGSQPQHF.

J is TRBJ2-1 and V is TRBV7-8, with TRBD1 as a possible D gene (5 bases). V gave up 0 bases and J gave up 3 bases, with 12 bases separating them. The CDR3 loop spans 16 amino acids. From germline, CDR1 is SGHVS and CDR2 FQNEAQ. CDR3 protein: CASSLAAGPIYNEQFF. The CDR3 DNA is TGTGCCAGCAGCTTAGCGGCAGGGCCTATCTACAATGAGCAGTTCTTC.

This rearrangement joins TRBV6-5 to TRBJ1-5, with D maybe TRBD1 (6 bases). V was trimmed by 6 bases and J by 3 bases, leaving 12 bases between them. The CDR3 spans 14 residues. Germline values: CDR1 MNHEY, CDR2 SVGAGI. DNA of the CDR3: TGTGCCAGCAGCCCCACAGGGTACAATCAGCCCCAGCATTTT. It is translated as CASSPTGYNQPQHF.

The chain uses TRBV5-6 and TRBJ2-3; TRBD1 is a possible D gene (6 bases). CDR1 SGHDT and CDR2 YYEEEE come from the germline V gene. V was shortened by 2 bases and J by 0 bases, with 10 bases between the two germline ends. The CDR3 is made up of 15 amino acids. CDR3 DNA sequence: TGTGCCAGCAGCTTACTAGGGGGTAGCACAGATACGCAGTATTTT. Translated: CASSLLGGSTDTQYF.

This clone showed up just once. The chain joins TRBV18 to TRBJ2-7; D uncertain. V lost 1 base, J lost 1 base, and 5 bases lay in between. This CDR3 is 13 amino acids long. CDR1 is KGHSH and CDR2 is LQKENI in the germline V gene. The CDR3 is CASSPQGSYEQYF. For the CDR3, the DNA is TGTGCCAGCTCACCACAGGGTTCCTACGAGCAGTACTTC.

This rearrangement joins TRBV11-2 to TRBJ1-1; 7 bases fit TRBD1. With V trimmed by 5 bases and J by 2 bases, 8 bases remained unmatched. The CDR3 runs 15 residues. CDR1 SGHAT and CDR2 FQNNGV come from the germline V gene. In DNA form, the CDR3 reads TGTGCCAGCAGCCCAAGACAGGGTGTAAACACTGAAGCTTTCTTT. This sequence encodes CASSPRQGVNTEAFF.

This sequence joins TRBV4-3 and TRBJ2-2; 7 bases are shared with TRBD2. Germline V gene sequence: CDR1 LGHNA, CDR2 YSLEER. The CDR3 contains 18 residues. V was pared by 0 bases and J by 1 base, with 8 bases of the junction left unmatched. In DNA, the CDR3 is TGCGCCAGCAGCCAAGATCTGAGCTCGGGGGGGAACACCGGGGAGCTGTTTTTT. Protein product: CASSQDLSSGGNTGELFF.

The V call is TRBV5-5, the J call TRBJ2-7, with 9 bases that match TRBD1. Germline V CDR1 and CDR2: SGHKS, YYEKEE (reference sequence). This CDR3 region has 13 residues. The trim removed 0 bases at V and 12 bases at J, leaving 7 bases unmatched. CDR3 sequence (DNA): TGTGCCAGCAGCTTGGGTCTTGGGACAGGGATGTACTTC. Its protein product is CASSLGLGTGMYF. The whole variable domain, filled in from reference TRBV5-5 and TRBJ2-7, reads DAGVTQSPTHLIKTRGQQVTLRCSPISGHKSVSWYQQVLGQGPQFIFQYYEKEERGRGNFPDRFSARQFPNYSSELNVNALLLGDSALYLCASSLGLGTGMYFGPGTRLTVT.

This clone was detected only a few times. For the CDR3, the DNA is TGTGCCAGCAGCCAATCTCCGGGTGGTTCGAGCACTGAAGCTTTCTTT. This codes for CASSQSPGGSSTEAFF. This chain joins TRBV9 and TRBJ1-1; D is unresolved. This CDR3 has 16 residues. Trimming removed 4 bases at V and 4 bases at J, with 20 bases between. The V gene's germline CDR1 is SGDLS and CDR2 YYNGEE.

The genes are TRBV7-2 and TRBJ1-1; D not resolved. The CDR3 extends over 12 amino acids. Per the germline V gene, CDR1 is SGHTA and CDR2 is FQGNSA. Between the trimmed V and J ends, which lost 5 bases and 7 bases, there was a span of 11 bases. CDR3 region: CASSQYISEAFF. CDR3 nucleotides: TGTGCCAGCAGCCAATATATAAGTGAAGCTTTCTTT.

This clone came up once. The genes are TRBV29-1 and TRBJ1-2, with TRBD1 matching over 8 bases. Trimming took 7 bases from V and 4 from J; bases not matched to a gene: 11. Germline V lookup: CDR1 SQVTM, CDR2 ANQGSEA. The CDR3 length is 14 residues. In DNA form, the CDR3 reads TGCAGCGGCCTCGGGACAGGTGACTCCTATGGCTACACCTTC. Translating it yields CSGLGTGDSYGYTF. Looking up the rest from reference TRBV29-1 and TRBJ1-2 gives the full variable domain: SAVISQKPSRDICQRGTSLTIQCQVDSQVTMMFWYRQQPGQSLTLIATANQGSEATYESGFVIDKFPISRPNLTFSTLTVSNMSPEDSSIYLCSGLGTGDSYGYTFGSGTRLTVV.

The chain carries TRBV7-9 and TRBJ2-7; D ambiguous. The CDR3 contains 15 residues. In germline, CDR1 is SEHNR, CDR2 FQNEAQ (reference sequence). Between the trimmed V and J ends, which lost 5 bases and 2 bases, there was a span of 16 bases. The CDR3 DNA follows: TGTGCCAGCAGCACCCGGACGGCTCGAACCTACGAGCAGTACTTC. Protein: CASSTRTARTYEQYF.

V gene TRBV27 combines with J gene TRBJ2-7; TRBD1 aligns across 11 bases. This CDR3 is 15 amino acids long. Trimming took 3 bases from V and 4 from J; bases not matched to a gene: 5. Germline CDR1 and CDR2: MNHEY and SMNVEV (reference sequence). The CDR3 DNA is TGTGCCAGCAGTTTGAGGACAGGGGGCGCGTACGAGCAGTACTTC. Translating it yields CASSLRTGGAYEQYF.

This clone is a singleton in its sample. J is TRBJ2-2 and V is TRBV4-3; TRBD1 matches at 7 bases. J lost 6 bases, V lost 3 bases, and 19 bases had no gene match. The CDR3 spans 19 residues. Germline V lookup: CDR1 LGHNA, CDR2 YSLEER. Here the CDR3 DNA reads TGCGCCAGCAGCCACCACGACGGTGGGGACAGAGTTGGGGCCGGGGAGCTGTTTTTT. The encoded protein is CASSHHDGGDRVGAGELFF.

The gene calls are TRBV29-1 and TRBJ2-3; the D call may be TRBD1 or TRBD2 (6 bases each). The CDR3 has 14 amino acids. V dropped 2 bases and J dropped 6 bases, with 15 bases sitting between them. Germline assignment: CDR1 SQVTM and CDR2 ANQGSEA. CDR3 nucleotides: TGCAGCGTTGAAAGGGGGGCGGAGTGGGATACGCAGTATTTT. Its translation is CSVERGAEWDTQYF.

The rearrangement joins TRBV5-6 to TRBJ1-2, with TRBD1 identical over 10 bases. Unmatched junction bases numbered 7, after V lost 0 bases and J lost 8 bases. Germline CDR1 and CDR2: SGHDT and YYEEEE. CDR3 length: 15 residues. The CDR3 sequence is CASSLEGTGVWGYTF. CDR3 in DNA: TGTGCCAGCAGCTTGGAGGGGACAGGGGTATGGGGCTACACCTTC. Full variable domain (missing parts from reference TRBV5-6 and TRBJ1-2): DAGVTQSPTHLIKTRGQQVTLRCSPKSGHDTVSWYQQALGQGPQFIFQYYEEEERQRGNFPDRFSGHQFPNYSSELNVNALLLGDSALYLCASSLEGTGVWGYTFGSGTRLTVV.

The CDR3 is CASSDRSMNTEAFF. In nucleotides, the CDR3 is TGTGCCAGCAGCGACAGGAGCATGAACACTGAAGCTTTCTTT. The chain carries TRBV13 and TRBJ1-1, with D tentatively TRBD1 (6 bases). The CDR3 is 14 amino acids. Germline V gene lookup returns CDR1 PRHDT and CDR2 FYEKMQ (reference sequence). The V and J ends lost 5 bases and 0 bases respectively, with 10 bases between them. The full variable domain, rest sourced from reference TRBV13 and TRBJ1-1, is AAGVIQSPRHLIKEKRETATLKCYPIPRHDTVYWYQQGPGQDPQFLISFYEKMQSDKGSIPDRFSAQQFSDYHSELNMSSLELGDSALYFCASSDRSMNTEAFFGQGTRLTVV.

The chain has TRBV6-5 and TRBJ1-5; 8 nucleotides line up with TRBD1. CDR1 and CDR2 (germline): MNHEY, SVGAGI. Trimming removed 6 bases from V and 2 bases from J; junction bases left unmatched: 6. The CDR3 loop spans 15 amino acids. The CDR3, as DNA: TGTGCCAGCAGACCCAGGGGGCACGGCAATCAGCCCCAGCATTTT. It specifies CASRPRGHGNQPQHF.

The chain carries TRBV4-1 and TRBJ2-5; 9 bases map to TRBD2. Trimming removed 2 bases from V and 5 bases from J; junction bases left unmatched: 6. The CDR3 runs to 15 residues. Germline CDR1 is MGHRA and CDR2 is YSYEKL. CDR3 residues: CASSQILAGEETQYF. The CDR3 DNA is TGCGCCAGCAGCCAAATATTAGCGGGAGAGGAGACCCAGTACTTC.

The CDR3 protein is CASSVGGSDLINYGYTF. The CDR3 DNA follows: TGTGCCAGCAGTGTCGGCGGCAGTGACCTTATTAACTATGGCTACACCTTC. This rearrangement joins TRBV6-1 to TRBJ1-2; no reliable D call. In germline, CDR1 is MNHNS, CDR2 SASEGT. V was pared by 4 bases and J by 1 base, with 19 bases between. The CDR3 is 17 residues long.

The chain is built from TRBV27 and TRBJ2-5, with 7 bases lining up with TRBD1. Germline trimming cut 2 bases from V and 5 bases from J; bases unmatched to any gene: 5. There are 14 residues in the CDR3. Germline assignment: CDR1 MNHEY and CDR2 SMNVEV (reference sequence). The CDR3 DNA reads TGTGCCAGCAGTTTACAGGGCAGGGGGGAGACCCAGTACTTC. This encodes CASSLQGRGETQYF.